These 19 T cell receptor beta chains share one sample of origin, sequenced in a study of cytomegalovirus exposure and HLA in healthy donors. Primers for the PCR totalled 60 Vbeta and 13 Jbeta. The data were produced by immunoSEQ multiplex PCR, yet TCRdb's version contains in-frame clones alone and is incomplete. Of 55,000 to 70,000 clones in the sample, about 77% were seen once. Material for sequencing was PBMCs. These receptors were collected from a woman aged 25 to 39 in good health and CMV-seronegative.

This chain uses TRBV19 with TRBJ2-7; D not certain. This CDR3 has 13 amino acids. Trimming shortened V by 3 bases and J by 2 bases, and 8 bases separated the two germline ends. Germline CDR1 LNHDA, CDR2 SQIVND (reference sequence). CDR3 bases: TGTGCCAGTAGTATTTCGCTAGCCTACGAGCAGTACTTC. It translates to CASSISLAYEQYF.

The chain recombines TRBV2 with TRBJ2-7; a weak D match, TRBD2 (7 bases). Trimming removed 2 bases from V and 4 bases from J, with 15 bases in between. The germline gives CDR1 SNHLY, CDR2 FYNNEI. The CDR3 contains 15 residues. Written as DNA, the CDR3 is TGTGCCAGCAGTGAATTACAGGGAGGGGAATACGAGCAGTACTTC. Translated: CASSELQGGEYEQYF. The entire variable domain, with the rest obtained from reference TRBV2 and TRBJ2-7, is as follows: EPEVTQTPSHQVTQMGQEVILRCVPISNHLYFYWYRQILGQKVEFLVSFYNNEISEKSEIFDDQFSVERPDGSNFTLKIRSTKLEDSAMYFCASSELQGGEYEQYFGPGTRLTVT.

The V call is TRBV4-1, the J call TRBJ1-3; D ambiguous. With 4 bases removed from V and 4 bases from J, the gap between germline ends came to 11 bases. This CDR3 is built from 14 residues. Per germline, CDR1 MGHRA and CDR2 YSYEKL. The CDR3 reads CASSLSEPGNTIYF. DNA of the CDR3: TGCGCCAGCAGCCTCTCGGAGCCGGGAAACACCATATATTTT.

The CDR3, as DNA: TGTGCCATCAGTGATTTAGCGGGAGGGGGGCGGTACGAGCAGTACTTC. Protein: CAISDLAGGGRYEQYF. The chain couples TRBV10-3 to TRBJ2-5; 11 nucleotides line up with TRBD2. With the DNA end fitting TRBJ2-7 better, the J assignment may be wrong. CDR3 length equals 16 residues. CDR1 is ENHRY, CDR2 SYGVKD, per germline.

This clone was observed a handful of times. This rearrangement joins TRBV19 to TRBJ2-6, with 9 bases fitting TRBD1. V trimming: 9 bases; J trimming: 2 bases; junction bases outside the gene matches: 8. The CDR3 is made up of 16 amino acids. Germline V gives CDR1 LNHDA, CDR2 SQIVND (reference sequence). CDR3 DNA sequence: TGTGCCAGCACTAGACAGGGGGAAACTGGGGCCAACGTCCTGACTTTC. It yields the protein CASTRQGETGANVLTF.

The rearrangement joins TRBV5-1 to TRBJ2-3; 9 nucleotides agree with TRBD2. The CDR3 covers 16 residues. Germline V gene lookup returns CDR1 SGHRS and CDR2 YFSETQ. With V trimmed by 5 bases and J by 6 bases, 13 bases remained unmatched. CDR3 DNA sequence: TGCGCCAGCAGTATTGGAGGCGGGAGGGCCATCGATACGCAGTATTTT. Translated, it gives CASSIGGGRAIDTQYF.

The CDR3 loop reads CASTPGGGSPGANVLTF. The CDR3 coding sequence is TGTGCCAGCACACCGGGCGGGGGATCTCCTGGGGCCAACGTCCTGACTTTC. This chain joins TRBV11-2 and TRBJ2-6; 7 bases line up with TRBD2. Trimming at V came to 7 bases and at J to 2 bases, leaving 11 bases not matched to a gene. Germline V gives CDR1 SGHAT, CDR2 FQNNGV. This CDR3 region has 17 residues.

The rearrangement uses TRBV21-1 and TRBJ2-5; the D call of TRBD2 is as the table states it, not checked on the DNA. TRBV21-1 is an annotated pseudogene. This CDR3 spans 16 amino acids. CDR3 sequence (DNA): TGTGCCAGCAGCCAGACTAGCGGGAGGACCCAAGAGACCCAGTACTTC. Translation: CASSQTSGRTQETQYF.

This clone has only a few counts. The V gene is TRBV14, the J gene TRBJ2-1, with 9 bases aligning to TRBD2. Germline CDR1 and CDR2: SGHDN and FVKESK. The CDR3 has 17 amino acids. The V segment lost 3 bases and the J segment 4 bases; nucleotides outside the gene matches: 10. CDR3 protein: CASSQGTSTILYNEQFF. The CDR3 DNA follows: TGTGCCAGCAGCCAGGGGACTAGCACTATTCTTTACAATGAGCAGTTCTTC.

The V and J genes are TRBV5-1 and TRBJ2-3, with TRBD1 matching over 8 bases. With 4 bases clipped from V and 0 bases from J, the junction kept 10 bases outside the gene matches. The germline gives CDR1 SGHRS, CDR2 YFSETQ. This CDR3 spans 17 amino acids. This CDR3 reads CASSVRGTGPSTDTQYF. In DNA, the CDR3 is TGCGCCAGCAGCGTCCGGGGGACAGGTCCTAGCACAGATACGCAGTATTTT.

This clone was detected a few times. The chain combines TRBV11-2 with TRBJ2-2; 7 bases line up with TRBD2. CDR1 and CDR2 from the germline V gene are SGHAT and FQNNGV. The CDR3 has 18 amino acids. V trimming: 0 bases; J trimming: 1 base; junction bases outside the gene matches: 8. The CDR3 coding sequence is TGTGCCAGCAGCTTAGAAGGTTGGGGCGGGAGGAACACCGGGGAGCTGTTTTTT. Its translation is CASSLEGWGGRNTGELFF.

This clone was seen only once. The chain joins TRBV7-9 to TRBJ2-1; D is undetermined. Germline V CDR1 and CDR2: SEHNR, FQNEAQ (reference sequence). V lost 7 bases and J lost 1, with 14 bases in between. The CDR3 extends over 15 amino acids. CDR3 nucleotides: TGTGCCAGCAAAGAACTCGAAAGATCCTACAATGAGCAGTTCTTC. Residues: CASKELERSYNEQFF.

This rearrangement joins TRBV28 to TRBJ1-5; D uncertain. Trimming took 5 bases from V and 0 from J, leaving 8 bases between them. The germline V gene encodes CDR1 MDHEN and CDR2 SYDVKM. This CDR3 comprises 14 residues. The CDR3 region is CASSKEGSNQPQHF. The DNA of the CDR3 is TGTGCCAGCAGTAAGGAGGGTAGCAATCAGCCCCAGCATTTT.

The V gene is TRBV2, the J gene TRBJ2-7, with 9 bases matching TRBD1. This CDR3 has 16 amino acids. Germline trimming cut 9 bases from V and 1 base from J; bases unmatched to any gene: 13. Germline V gene lookup returns CDR1 SNHLY and CDR2 FYNNEI. The CDR3 DNA is TGTGCCAGGGGCCCGAGGACAGGGGCTCTTTCCTACGAGCAGTACTTC. This encodes CARGPRTGALSYEQYF.

This clone occurred once. V and J are TRBV6-1 and TRBJ2-5; TRBD1 agrees at 7 bases. The length of the CDR3 is 13 residues. V trimming: 6 bases; J trimming: 5 bases; junction bases outside the gene matches: 6. The germline V gene encodes CDR1 MNHNS and CDR2 SASEGT. The CDR3 DNA sequence: TGTGCCAGCAGGCCCGGGACAGTTGAGACCCAGTACTTC. Its protein is CASRPGTVETQYF.

V and J are TRBV5-4 and TRBJ2-7; D possibly corresponds to TRBD1 (5 bases). CDR1 and CDR2 from the germline V gene are SGHNT and YYREEE (reference sequence). This CDR3 has 15 residues. The V end lost 2 bases, the J end lost 5 bases, and 17 bases lay between the germline ends. The CDR3 loop reads CASSFLGPQENEQYF. In DNA form, the CDR3 reads TGTGCCAGCAGCTTTCTGGGGCCGCAGGAGAACGAGCAGTACTTC.

CDR3 nucleotides: TGTGCCAGCAGCCAAGTGGGACAGAGCCTTAGCAATCAGCCCCAGCATTTT. Translated: CASSQVGQSLSNQPQHF. This chain links TRBV14 with TRBJ1-5, with 7 nucleotides matching TRBD1. J was trimmed by 0 bases and V by 1 base; bases with no gene match: 6. CDR1 and CDR2 (germline): SGHDN, FVKESK. This CDR3 contains 17 residues.

The rearrangement links TRBV27 to TRBJ1-3; 10 positions agree with TRBD1. The CDR3 totals 22 residues. The germline V gene has CDR1 MNHEY and CDR2 SMNVEV (reference sequence). V trimming: 0 bases; J trimming: 1 base; junction bases outside the gene matches: 18. The CDR3 DNA sequence: TGTGCCAGCAGTTTATCGAAGGGCCCGCCACAGAGGGGACAGGGGTCTGGAAACACCATATATTTT. This sequence encodes CASSLSKGPPQRGQGSGNTIYF.

This sequence joins TRBV5-6 and TRBJ2-1; possibly TRBD1 for D (6 bases). Trimming removed 4 bases from V and 0 bases from J, with 11 bases in between. The CDR3 consists of 15 residues. CDR1 is SGHDT and CDR2 is YYEEEE in the germline V gene. The CDR3 nucleotides are TGTGCCAGCAGCCCCGGACAGAGCTCCTACAATGAGCAGTTCTTC. Translated: CASSPGQSSYNEQFF.